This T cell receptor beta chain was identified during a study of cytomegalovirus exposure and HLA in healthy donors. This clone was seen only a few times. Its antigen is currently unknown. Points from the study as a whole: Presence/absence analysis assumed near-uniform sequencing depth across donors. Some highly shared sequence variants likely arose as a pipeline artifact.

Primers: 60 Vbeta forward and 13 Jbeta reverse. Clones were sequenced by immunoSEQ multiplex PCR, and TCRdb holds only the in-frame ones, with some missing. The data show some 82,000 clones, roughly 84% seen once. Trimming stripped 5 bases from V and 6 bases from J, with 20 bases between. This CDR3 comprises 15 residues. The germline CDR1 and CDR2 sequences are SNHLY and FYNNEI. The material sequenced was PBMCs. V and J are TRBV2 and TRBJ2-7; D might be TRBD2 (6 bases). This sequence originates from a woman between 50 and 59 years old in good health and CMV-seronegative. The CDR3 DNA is TGTGCCAGCAGTCCTGATCGGGGGAGGAACGGCGAGCAGTACTTC. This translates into CASSPDRGRNGEQYF.